Listed below are T cell receptor beta chains from one sample, sequenced in a study of early T cells in non-severe SARS-CoV-2 infection. TCRdb recomputed calls from the 5' RACE reads with MiXCR, one row per CDR3 protein. This sample carries 55,000 to 65,000 distinct CDR3 sequences, about 10% of them seen once, and the ten largest clones take 6% to 8%. The sample taken for sequencing was whole blood. These receptors were obtained from an adult who was a healthcare worker with PCR-confirmed SARS-CoV-2 infection or an uninfected control (not recorded which). Each CDR3 is given with its conserved first and last residue. D genes are given only for firm matches. Rows may omit the clone size; those that give it use once, few, many or a size class.

j_gene,d_gene,abundance,v_gene,CDR3nt,CDR3aa
TRBJ2-3,TRBD2,NA,TRBV4-1,TGCGCCAGCAGCCAAGTGGGAGCGGGAGGCAGGGATACGCAGTATTTT,CASSQVGAGGRDTQYF
TRBJ2-1,TRBD2,many,TRBV10-3,TGTGCCATCCGTGATAGGACTAGCGGGATTCTCAATGAGCAGTTCTTC,CAIRDRTSGILNEQFF
TRBJ1-2,NA,many,TRBV9,TGTGCCAGCAGCGTAGCTACAGCTAACTATGGCTACACCTTC,CASSVATANYGYTF
TRBJ1-4,TRBD1,NA,TRBV5-5,TGTGCCAGCAGCTTGGGGCCGACAGGGAATGAAAAACTGTTTTTT,CASSLGPTGNEKLFF
TRBJ1-5,NA,many,TRBV7-9,TGTGCCAGCAGCCCATTCCTTGGGGACACGGATCAGCCCCAGCATTTT,CASSPFLGDTDQPQHF
TRBJ1-5,NA,NA,TRBV6-6,TGTGCCATTCAGGGACCTAATCAGCCCCAGCATTTT,CAIQGPNQPQHF
TRBJ1-6,NA,many,TRBV2,TGTGCCAGCAACGTCAGAGCTGCGATCCGGGCCGGGAATTCACCCCTCCACTTT,CASNVRAAIRAGNSPLHF
TRBJ2-3,NA,many,TRBV7-2,TGTGCCAGCGGAGGCGCCACAGATACGCAGTATTTT,CASGGATDTQYF
TRBJ2-3,NA,few,TRBV12-3/TRBV12-4,TGTGCCAGCAGTTTTTCAGAGGGAGTGAGTACGCAGTATTTT,CASSFSEGVSTQYF
TRBJ2-1,NA,many,TRBV20-1,TGCAGTGCAAGCTCCGGGACGAATAACAATGAGCAGTTCTTC,CSASSGTNNNEQFF
TRBJ1-2,NA,NA,TRBV4-2,TGTGCCAGCAGCCAAGCCCCCTCTTTCGGCTACACCTTC,CASSQAPSFGYTF
TRBJ2-2,TRBD2,NA,TRBV4-1,TGCGCCAGCAGCCCCCTACTAGCGGGAACCCGCCCAAACACCGGGGAGCTGTTTTTT,CASSPLLAGTRPNTGELFF
TRBJ2-7,NA,NA,TRBV11-2,TGTGCCAGCAGCTTAGATCGGACGTGGGAGCAGTACTTC,CASSLDRTWEQYF
TRBJ2-7,NA,many,TRBV19,TGTGCCAGTAGTATAGGGCTCGGCAGCCTAAGGGAGCAGTACTTC,CASSIGLGSLREQYF
TRBJ2-5,NA,NA,TRBV7-9,TGTGCCAGCAGCCTAGGGGCTGCCCCGCGGCTGGAAGAGACCCAGTACTTC,CASSLGAAPRLEETQYF
TRBJ2-5,TRBD1,few,TRBV6-2/TRBV6-3,TGTGCCAGCAGTGCAGGGGGTCACCAAGAGACCCAGTACTTC,CASSAGGHQETQYF
TRBJ2-1,NA,many,TRBV7-8,TGTGCCAGCAGCAAACTACGGACGAGGAGCTCCTACAATGAGCAGTTCTTC,CASSKLRTRSSYNEQFF
TRBJ2-2,NA,many,TRBV25-1,TGTGCCAGCAGTCCGATCCTGCCCGCTGATACCGGGGAGCTGTTTTTT,CASSPILPADTGELFF
TRBJ2-1,TRBD1,few,TRBV29-1,TGCAGCGTTGAGGACAGGGGGACCTACAATGAGCAGTTCTTC,CSVEDRGTYNEQFF
TRBJ2-7,TRBD2,NA,TRBV5-4,TGTGCCAGCAGCTTGGGACTAGCGGGCGAGCAGTACTTC,CASSLGLAGEQYF
TRBJ2-7,TRBD1,few,TRBV10-2,TGCGCCAGCAGTAGACAGGGCCCCTCCTACGAGCAGTACTTC,CASSRQGPSYEQYF
TRBJ2-4,TRBD2,NA,TRBV7-3,TGTGCCAGCAGCTTGGGTCTAGCGGGAGGGCCCAACATTCAGTACTTC,CASSLGLAGGPNIQYF
TRBJ1-5,TRBD1,NA,TRBV2,TGTGCCAGCAGTGCGGGACAGGGGTTCAGCAATCAGCCCCAGCATTTT,CASSAGQGFSNQPQHF
TRBJ2-7,TRBD2,many,TRBV4-1,TGCGCCAGCACCCGGTCGGCTAGCGGAACCTACGAGCAGTACTTC,CASTRSASGTYEQYF
TRBJ2-7,NA,many,TRBV19,TGTGCCAGTACGGACTTCGACCCCCCCTACGAGCAGTACTTC,CASTDFDPPYEQYF
TRBJ1-4,NA,many,TRBV5-1,TGCGCCAGCAGCGCAGGGATTGCAACTAATGAAAAACTGTTTTTT,CASSAGIATNEKLFF
TRBJ1-2,NA,many,TRBV10-3,TGTGCCATCAGTGTAGACAGCGTAAACTATGGCTACACCTTC,CAISVDSVNYGYTF
TRBJ2-7,TRBD1,few,TRBV5-1,TGCGCCAGCAGCATGTTGGGACAGGGACTCTACGAGCAGTACTTC,CASSMLGQGLYEQYF
TRBJ2-5,NA,NA,TRBV5-5,TGTGCCAGCAGTGCCCCGAGCGAGACCCAGTACTTC,CASSAPSETQYF
TRBJ1-1,NA,many,TRBV3-1,TGTGCCAGCAGCTCAAGTCCAAAGGGACTCTTGAACACTGAAGCTTTCTTT,CASSSSPKGLLNTEAFF
TRBJ2-2,TRBD1,NA,TRBV4-3,TGCGCCAGCAGCCAAGGGACAGGGGGCAAGCCCGGGGAGCTGTTTTTT,CASSQGTGGKPGELFF
TRBJ2-3,NA,NA,TRBV20-1,TGCAGTGCTAGAGTCGTAGGAGGGCAGGGGAGCACAGATACGCAGTATTTT,CSARVVGGQGSTDTQYF
TRBJ2-3,TRBD2,many,TRBV6-6,TGTGCCAGCCAGCTGTTAGCGGGAGCTGGCACAGATACGCAGTATTTT,CASQLLAGAGTDTQYF
TRBJ2-1,NA,many,TRBV11-2,TGTGCCAGCAGCTTTCCAACCTTGCCACCTCATGAGCAGTTCTTC,CASSFPTLPPHEQFF
TRBJ2-7,NA,many,TRBV5-4,TGTGCCAGCAGCTTGGGGCAGGGGTACAAGTACTTC,CASSLGQGYKYF
TRBJ2-7,TRBD2,few,TRBV2,TGTGCCAGCAGGGCTGAGCGGGAGGGCTTAGTGCAGTACTTC,CASRAEREGLVQYF
TRBJ1-5,TRBD1,many,TRBV30,TGTGCCTGGCAGGGGACAGGGGGAAATCAGCCCCAGCATTTT,CAWQGTGGNQPQHF
TRBJ2-5,TRBD2,NA,TRBV7-2,TGTGCCAGCAGCTCTAATTTGGGACTACTCCAAGAGACCCAGTACTTC,CASSSNLGLLQETQYF
TRBJ2-1,TRBD2,many,TRBV29-1,TGCAGCGTTGCTAGCGGGATAATCAATGAGCAGTTCTTC,CSVASGIINEQFF
TRBJ1-1,NA,NA,TRBV7-9,TGTGCCAGCAGCTTATACAGATCGAACACTGAAGCTTTCTTT,CASSLYRSNTEAFF
TRBJ2-3,TRBD2,NA,TRBV20-1,TGCAGTGCTAGGAAGGCGGGAGTTGATACGCAGTATTTT,CSARKAGVDTQYF
TRBJ2-2,TRBD1,many,TRBV20-1,TGCAGTGCTCCTGTCATAGGGACAGGGAACACCGGGGAGCTGTTTTTT,CSAPVIGTGNTGELFF
TRBJ1-1,NA,NA,TRBV5-1,TGCGCCAGCAGCTATACTTCGGGATTTAACACTGAAGCTTTCTTT,CASSYTSGFNTEAFF
TRBJ2-1,NA,many,TRBV2,TGTGCCAGCAGTGACAGGGCGGCCCGGTTCTTC,CASSDRAARFF
TRBJ2-3,NA,NA,TRBV3-1,TGTGCCAGCAGCCTACCTGGGGTCGATACGCAGTATTTT,CASSLPGVDTQYF
TRBJ2-7,NA,few,TRBV4-1,TGCGCCAGCAGCCAAGAATATTTAGCCTCCTACGAGCAGTACTTC,CASSQEYLASYEQYF
TRBJ1-2,NA,many,TRBV5-1,TGCGCCAGCAGCTTGACCGAGCACTATGGCTACACCTTC,CASSLTEHYGYTF
TRBJ2-5,NA,many,TRBV6-2/TRBV6-3,TGTGCCAGCAGTTGGATGTACCAAGAGACCCAGTACTTC,CASSWMYQETQYF